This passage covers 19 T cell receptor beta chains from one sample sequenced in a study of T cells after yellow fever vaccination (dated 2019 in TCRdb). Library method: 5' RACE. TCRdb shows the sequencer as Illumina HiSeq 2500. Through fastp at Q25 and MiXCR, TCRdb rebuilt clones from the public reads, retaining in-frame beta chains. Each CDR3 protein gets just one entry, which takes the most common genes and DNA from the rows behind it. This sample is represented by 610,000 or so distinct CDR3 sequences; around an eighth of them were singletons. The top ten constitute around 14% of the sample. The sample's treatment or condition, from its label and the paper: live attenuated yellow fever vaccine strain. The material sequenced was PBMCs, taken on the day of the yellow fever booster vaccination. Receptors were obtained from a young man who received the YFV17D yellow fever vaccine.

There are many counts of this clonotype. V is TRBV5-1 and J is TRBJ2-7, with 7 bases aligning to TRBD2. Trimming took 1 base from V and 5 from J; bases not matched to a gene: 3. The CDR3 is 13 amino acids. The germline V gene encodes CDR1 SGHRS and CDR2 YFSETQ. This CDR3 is CASSLMGLHEQYF. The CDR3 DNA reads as TGCGCCAGCAGCTTGATGGGACTACACGAGCAGTACTTC.

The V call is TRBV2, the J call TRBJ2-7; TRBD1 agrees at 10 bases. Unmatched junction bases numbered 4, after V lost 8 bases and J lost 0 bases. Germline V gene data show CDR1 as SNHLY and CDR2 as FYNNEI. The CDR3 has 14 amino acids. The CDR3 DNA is TGTGCCAGCGCTTGGGACAGGGGCTCCTACGAGCAGTACTTC. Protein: CASAWDRGSYEQYF.

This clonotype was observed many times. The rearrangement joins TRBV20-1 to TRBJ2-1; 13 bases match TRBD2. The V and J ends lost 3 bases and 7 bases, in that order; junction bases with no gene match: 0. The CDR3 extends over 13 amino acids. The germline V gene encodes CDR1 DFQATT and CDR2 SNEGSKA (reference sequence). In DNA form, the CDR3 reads TGCAGTGCTAGGGGACTAGCGGGAAATGAGCAGTTCTTC. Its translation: CSARGLAGNEQFF.

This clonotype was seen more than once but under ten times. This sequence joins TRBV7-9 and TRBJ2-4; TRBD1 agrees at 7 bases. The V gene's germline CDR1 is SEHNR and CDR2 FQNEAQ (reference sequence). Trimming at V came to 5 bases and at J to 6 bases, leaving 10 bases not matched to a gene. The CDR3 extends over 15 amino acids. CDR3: CASSEQGRGRNIQYF. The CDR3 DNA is TGTGCCAGCAGCGAACAGGGGCGCGGAAGAAACATTCAGTACTTC.

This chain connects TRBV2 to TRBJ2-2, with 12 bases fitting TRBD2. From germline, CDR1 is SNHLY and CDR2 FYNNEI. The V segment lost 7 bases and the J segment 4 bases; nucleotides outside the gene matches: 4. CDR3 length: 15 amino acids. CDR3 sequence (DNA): TGTGCCAGCACACGACTAGCGGGAGTCACCGGGGAGCTGTTTTTT. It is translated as CASTRLAGVTGELFF.

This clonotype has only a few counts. The CDR3 here is CSATRQDGVADTQYF. CDR3 in DNA: TGCAGTGCAACCCGTCAAGACGGGGTAGCAGATACGCAGTATTTT. V is TRBV20-1 and J is TRBJ2-3; possible D gene TRBD2, 5 bases. The CDR3 totals 15 residues. CDR1 is DFQATT and CDR2 is SNEGSKA in the germline V gene (reference sequence). V lost 6 bases and J 4 bases, leaving 20 bases between the germline ends.

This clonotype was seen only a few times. The DNA for the CDR3 is TGTGCCAGCAGGGGCCCGGGACAGGGACCATACGAGCAGTACTTC. It codes for CASRGPGQGPYEQYF. J is TRBJ2-7 and V is TRBV27; 9 bases agree with TRBD1. Germline V CDR1 and CDR2: MNHEY, SMNVEV (reference sequence). This CDR3 has 15 residues. Losses at the gene ends were 6 bases for V and 4 bases for J; bases not matched to a gene: 10.

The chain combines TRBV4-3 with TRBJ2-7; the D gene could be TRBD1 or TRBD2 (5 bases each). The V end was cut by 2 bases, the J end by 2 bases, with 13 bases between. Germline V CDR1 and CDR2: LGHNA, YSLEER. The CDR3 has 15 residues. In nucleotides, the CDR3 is TGCGCCAGCAGCCAATACCGGGACCAGACCTACGAGCAGTACTTC. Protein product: CASSQYRDQTYEQYF.

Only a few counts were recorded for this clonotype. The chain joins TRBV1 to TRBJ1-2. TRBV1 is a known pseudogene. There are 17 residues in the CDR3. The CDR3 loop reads CTSSQVVPHGKYYGYTF. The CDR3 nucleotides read TGCACCAGCAGCCAAGTCGTTCCTCACGGCAAATACTATGGCTACACCTTC.

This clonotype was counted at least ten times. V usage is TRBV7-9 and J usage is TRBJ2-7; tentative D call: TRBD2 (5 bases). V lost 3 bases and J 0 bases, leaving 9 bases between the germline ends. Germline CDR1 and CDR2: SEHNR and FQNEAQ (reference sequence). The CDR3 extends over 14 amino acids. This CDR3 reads CASSFGVSSYEQYF. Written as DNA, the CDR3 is TGTGCCAGCAGCTTCGGGGTAAGCTCCTACGAGCAGTACTTC.

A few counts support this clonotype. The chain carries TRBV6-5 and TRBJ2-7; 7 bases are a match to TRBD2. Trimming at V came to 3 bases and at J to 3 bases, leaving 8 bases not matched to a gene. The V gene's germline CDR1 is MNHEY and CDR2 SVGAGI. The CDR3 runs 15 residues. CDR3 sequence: CASSYSPAGLYEQYF. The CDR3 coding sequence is TGTGCCAGCAGTTATTCCCCAGCGGGACTCTACGAGCAGTACTTC.

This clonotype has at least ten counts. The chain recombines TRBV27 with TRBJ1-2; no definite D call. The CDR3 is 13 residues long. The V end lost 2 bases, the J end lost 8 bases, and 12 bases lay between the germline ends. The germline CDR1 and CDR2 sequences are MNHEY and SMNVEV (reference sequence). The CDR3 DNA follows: TGTGCCAGCAGTTTAGGTCGTTTGGGCGGCTACACCTTC. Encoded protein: CASSLGRLGGYTF.

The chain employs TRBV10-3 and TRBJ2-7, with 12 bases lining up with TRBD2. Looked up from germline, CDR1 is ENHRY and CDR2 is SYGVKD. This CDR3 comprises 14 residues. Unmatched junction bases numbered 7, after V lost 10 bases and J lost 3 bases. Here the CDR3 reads CATKATSGSYEQYF. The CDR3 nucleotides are TGTGCCACGAAGGCGACTAGCGGGAGCTACGAGCAGTACTTC.

The CDR3: CSARDRGSEGTQYF. The CDR3 bases are TGCAGTGCTAGAGATAGGGGCAGCGAGGGGACCCAGTACTTC. V is TRBV20-1 and J is TRBJ2-5, with D perhaps given as TRBD1 or TRBD2 (5 bases each). The CDR3 runs to 14 residues. V was trimmed by 0 bases and J by 7 bases, leaving 15 bases between them. Germline V gene sequence: CDR1 DFQATT, CDR2 SNEGSKA (reference sequence).

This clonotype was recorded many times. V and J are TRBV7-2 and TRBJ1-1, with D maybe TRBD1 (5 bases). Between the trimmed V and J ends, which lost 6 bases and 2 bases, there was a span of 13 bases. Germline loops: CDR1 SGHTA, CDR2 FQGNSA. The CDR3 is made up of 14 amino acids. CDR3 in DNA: TGTGCCAGCAGGCCCGGGACCGATAACACTGAAGCTTTCTTT. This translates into CASRPGTDNTEAFF.

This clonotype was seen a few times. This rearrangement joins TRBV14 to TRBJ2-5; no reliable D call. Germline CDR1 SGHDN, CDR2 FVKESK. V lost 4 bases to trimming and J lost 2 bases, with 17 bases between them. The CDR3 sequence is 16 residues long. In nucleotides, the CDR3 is TGTGCCAGCAGCCGAGCCCCGGGCCACCCTCAAGAGACCCAGTACTTC. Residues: CASSRAPGHPQETQYF.

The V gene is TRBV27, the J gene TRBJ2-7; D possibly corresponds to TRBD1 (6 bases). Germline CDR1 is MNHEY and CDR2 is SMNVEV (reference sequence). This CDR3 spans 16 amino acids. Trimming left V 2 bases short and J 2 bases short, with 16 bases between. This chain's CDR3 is CASSLRDTFPPYEQYF. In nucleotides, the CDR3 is TGTGCCAGCAGTTTAAGGGACACGTTTCCTCCCTACGAGCAGTACTTC.

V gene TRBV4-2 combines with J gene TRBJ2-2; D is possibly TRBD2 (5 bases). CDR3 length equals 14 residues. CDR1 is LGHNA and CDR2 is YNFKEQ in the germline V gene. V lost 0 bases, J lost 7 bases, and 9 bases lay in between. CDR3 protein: CASSQDRRGGELFF. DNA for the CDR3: TGTGCCAGCAGCCAAGATAGACGGGGCGGGGAGCTGTTTTTT.

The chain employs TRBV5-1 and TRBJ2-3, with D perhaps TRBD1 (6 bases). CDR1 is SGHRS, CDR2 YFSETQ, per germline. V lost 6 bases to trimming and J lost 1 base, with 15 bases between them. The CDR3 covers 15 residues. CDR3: CASTPQDRRTDTQYF. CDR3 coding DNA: TGCGCCAGCACACCTCAGGACAGACGCACAGATACGCAGTATTTT.